The subject of this entry is one TCR beta chain. These data belong to a study of cytomegalovirus exposure and HLA in healthy donors. 60 Vbeta and 13 Jbeta primers were used in PCR. Generated by immunoSEQ multiplex PCR, the TCRdb table keeps only in-frame clones and is missing some. The sample consists of under 170,000 clones, about 64% of them appearing once. The TCR was taken from a woman between 55 and 75 years old in good health and CMV-seropositive. Sequencing was performed on PBMCs.

The CDR3 sequence is CASSPQGASNQPQHF. Written as DNA, the CDR3 is TGTGCCAGCTCACCACAGGGGGCTAGCAATCAGCCCCAGCATTTT. J is TRBJ1-5 and V is TRBV18; 7 nucleotides match TRBD1. J was trimmed by 0 bases and V by 1 base; bases with no gene match: 0. The CDR3 is 15 residues long. CDR1 is KGHSH and CDR2 is LQKENI in the germline V gene. The full variable domain, its missing parts supplied by reference TRBV18 and TRBJ1-5, is NAGVMQNPRHLVRRRGQEARLRCSPMKGHSHVYWYRQLPEEGLKFMVYLQKENIIDESGMPKERFSAEFPKEGPSILRIQQVVRGDSAAYFCASSPQGASNQPQHFGDGTRLSIL.